Listed below are T cell receptor beta chains from one sample, sequenced in a study of HIV-infected patients and healthy controls. TCRdb re-called the 5' RACE reads through MiXCR, storing one row per CDR3 protein. The data contain fewer than 11,000 distinct CDR3 sequences, roughly 5.6% of them seen just once; the ten biggest clones take up just over 14%. The sequenced sample was blood, obtained before antiretroviral therapy. Receptors were obtained from an adult with HIV infection. The CDR3 runs from the conserved cysteine through the conserved F or W. D genes are given only for firm matches. Some rows have no size entry. The others give once, few or many, or a class for an expanded clone.

cdr3_aa cdr3_nt clone_size j_call d_call cdr3_length v_call
CASSVLAGAPDTQYF TGTGCCAGCAGCGTACTAGCGGGAGCCCCAGATACGCAGTATTTT many TRBJ2-3 TRBD2 15 TRBV7-9
CASSDRGNSPLHF TGTGCCAGTTCCGACAGGGGTAATTCACCCCTCCACTTT many TRBJ1-6 TRBD1 13 TRBV27
CSVEGGGRTDTQYF TGCAGCGTTGAAGGGGGCGGCCGCACAGATACGCAGTATTTT medium-sized TRBJ2-3 NA 14 TRBV29-1
CASSYPPGHPPTGELFF TGTGCCAGCAGTTACCCCCCGGGACACCCTCCCACCGGGGAGCTGTTTTTT many TRBJ2-2 NA 17 TRBV6-5
CAISPHQRGLASSLDTQYF TGTGCCATCAGCCCGCACCAAAGAGGACTAGCCTCTTCTTTAGATACGCAGTATTTT NA TRBJ2-3 TRBD2 19 TRBV10-3
CASSLHRVRGGDTQYF TGTGCCAGCAGCCTCCACAGGGTGCGAGGGGGAGATACGCAGTATTTT medium-sized TRBJ2-3 NA 16 TRBV5-5
CASSLGLGGTDTQYF TGTGCCAGCAGCTTGGGACTAGGGGGCACAGATACGCAGTATTTT many TRBJ2-3 NA 15 TRBV5-5
CSVEVLDRETDTQYF TGCAGCGTTGAAGTTCTGGACAGGGAAACTGATACGCAGTATTTT many TRBJ2-3 TRBD1 15 TRBV29-1
CAAAGDFNSPLHF TGTGCCGCGGCGGGGGATTTTAATTCACCCCTCCACTTT medium-sized TRBJ1-6 NA 13 TRBV27
CASSPDGANYGYTF TGTGCCAGCAGCCCTGACGGAGCTAACTATGGCTACACCTTC NA TRBJ1-2 NA 14 TRBV5-6
CASSLSAVVGEQYF TGTGCCAGCAGCTTATCGGCGGTGGTGGGTGAGCAGTACTTC many TRBJ2-7 NA 14 TRBV7-9
CASSLSWPGEGGYTF TGTGCCAGCAGTTTATCGTGGCCCGGCGAGGGGGGCTACACCTTC many TRBJ1-2 NA 15 TRBV27
CASSLEAGPSYEQYF TGCGCCAGCAGCTTGGAGGCGGGCCCCTCCTACGAGCAGTACTTC many TRBJ2-7 NA 15 TRBV5-1
CASSSSGDTGELFF TGTGCCAGCAGTTCTTCAGGGGACACCGGGGAGCTGTTTTTT medium-sized TRBJ2-2 NA 14 TRBV28
CASSLVVAGGLSNEQFF TGCGCCAGCAGCTTGGTAGTAGCGGGGGGCCTCAGCAATGAGCAGTTCTTC many TRBJ2-1 TRBD2 17 TRBV5-1
CSAQNYANTGELFF TGCAGCGCCCAGAACTACGCGAACACCGGGGAGCTGTTTTTT many TRBJ2-2 NA 14 TRBV29-1
CASSGGTSYEQYF TGTGCCAGCAGCGGCGGGACCTCCTACGAGCAGTACTTC many TRBJ2-7 NA 13 TRBV5-4
CASSLSGGAYEQYF TGTGCCAGCAGCTTAAGCGGCGGGGCCTACGAGCAGTACTTC many TRBJ2-7 NA 14 TRBV7-6
CASSLGPGTAYEQYF TGTGCCAGCAGCTTGGGTCCCGGGACAGCCTACGAGCAGTACTTC medium-sized TRBJ2-7 TRBD1 15 TRBV5-5
CASSPQGSVGTDTQYF TGTGCCAGCAGCCCACAGGGTTCGGTGGGGACAGATACGCAGTATTTT medium-sized TRBJ2-3 NA 16 TRBV12-3/TRBV12-4
CASSPEGDTDTQYF TGTGCCAGCAGCCCCGAAGGAGACACAGATACGCAGTATTTT medium-sized TRBJ2-3 NA 14 TRBV9
CASSSPGPNTEAFF TGTGCCAGCAGCTCCCCCGGACCTAACACTGAAGCTTTCTTT many TRBJ1-1 NA 14 TRBV7-2
CASSLELAGSMNEQFF TGCGCCAGCAGCTTGGAACTAGCGGGATCCATGAATGAGCAGTTCTTC many TRBJ2-1 TRBD2 16 TRBV5-1
CASSTSISYNEQFF TGTGCCAGCTCGACGTCGATCTCCTACAATGAGCAGTTCTTC medium-sized TRBJ2-1 NA 14 TRBV7-9
CASSQDQGHEQYF TGCGCCAGCAGCCAAGATCAGGGTCACGAGCAGTACTTC medium-sized TRBJ2-7 NA 13 TRBV4-1
CASSRNTEVADTQYF TGTGCCAGCAGCCGCAATACCGAAGTGGCAGATACGCAGTATTTT many TRBJ2-3 NA 15 TRBV2
CASSYLVTDTQYF TGTGCCAGCAGCTACCTGGTCACAGATACGCAGTATTTT many TRBJ2-3 NA 13 TRBV7-9
CASSERTSGGFYNEQFF TGTGCCAGCAGTGAACGGACTAGCGGGGGGTTTTACAATGAGCAGTTCTTC many TRBJ2-1 TRBD2 17 TRBV6-1
CASSQIRWNEQFF TGTGCCAGCAGTCAAATACGGTGGAATGAGCAGTTCTTC many TRBJ2-1 NA 13 TRBV6-2/TRBV6-3
CASSTYDLERNQPQHF TGTGCCAGTAGTACATACGACCTCGAACGAAATCAGCCCCAGCATTTT many TRBJ1-5 NA 16 TRBV19
CASSLAKASGEQFF TGTGCCAGCAGCTTAGCGAAGGCTAGCGGTGAGCAGTTCTTC many TRBJ2-1 TRBD2 14 TRBV7-2
CATGPLSTDTQYF TGCGCCACAGGACCCTTGAGCACAGATACGCAGTATTTT many TRBJ2-3 NA 13 TRBV10-2
CASSLALLAGGPPHTDTQYF TGTGCCAGCAGTTTAGCATTGCTAGCGGGGGGCCCGCCCCATACAGATACGCAGTATTTT many TRBJ2-3 TRBD2 20 TRBV13
CASSPNTEETQYF TGTGCCAGCAGCCCGAACACCGAAGAGACCCAGTACTTC many TRBJ2-5 NA 13 TRBV11-2
CAIRLGQGNTGELFF TGTGCCATCAGATTGGGACAGGGGAACACCGGGGAGCTGTTTTTT many TRBJ2-2 TRBD1 15 TRBV10-3
CASSIEGAQYF TGTGCCAGCAGCATCGAGGGTGCGCAGTACTTC few TRBJ2-7 NA 11 TRBV7-9
CASSLQGSYSPLHF TGTGCCAGCAGCCTACAGGGGTCATACTCACCCCTCCACTTT many TRBJ1-6 TRBD1 14 TRBV9
CSAGGSGTNSYEQYF TGCAGTGCTGGAGGATCCGGGACGAACTCCTACGAGCAGTACTTC medium-sized TRBJ2-7 NA 15 TRBV20-1
CASSAHRDRLYYEQYF TGTGCCAGCAGCGCCCACCGGGACAGGCTTTACTACGAGCAGTACTTC many TRBJ2-7 TRBD1 16 TRBV9
CASSRTPAQEYVLNTEAFF TGTGCCAGCAGCCGCACCCCGGCGCAGGAATACGTCCTGAACACTGAAGCTTTCTTT many TRBJ1-1 NA 19 TRBV14
CASSWARGGTYEQYF TGTGCCAGCAGTTGGGCCAGGGGGGGAACTTACGAGCAGTACTTC many TRBJ2-7 NA 15 TRBV6-5
CASSLSGRGFDEQFF TGTGCCAGCAGCTTGAGCGGGAGGGGATTCGATGAGCAGTTCTTC many TRBJ2-1 TRBD2 15 TRBV5-6
CASSLRTGGMNEQFF TGTGCCAGCAGTCTCCGGACAGGGGGCATGAATGAGCAGTTCTTC many TRBJ2-1 TRBD1 15 TRBV25-1
CSAGDSRTNEKLFF TGCAGTGCTGGCGACAGTCGGACTAATGAAAAACTGTTTTTT medium-sized TRBJ1-4 NA 14 TRBV20-1
CATSDSGQGETQYF TGTGCCACCAGTGATTCGGGACAGGGAGAGACCCAGTACTTC many TRBJ2-5 TRBD1 14 TRBV24-1
CASSTRGSPLHF TGTGCCAGCAGCACTAGGGGATCACCCCTCCACTTT few TRBJ1-6 NA 12 TRBV7-8
CASSLGRDSLPADTQYF TGCGCCAGCAGCTTGGGAAGGGACTCCCTGCCCGCAGATACGCAGTATTTT NA TRBJ2-3 NA 17 TRBV5-1
CASSFVLRGGPQQFF TGTGCCAGCAGTTTCGTTCTGCGGGGGGGCCCCCAGCAGTTCTTC many TRBJ2-1 TRBD2 15 TRBV28
CASSLPDGAYGYTF TGCGCCAGCAGCTTACCGGACGGTGCCTATGGCTACACCTTC many TRBJ1-2 NA 14 TRBV5-1
CASSHGETEAFF TGTGCCAGCAGCCACGGGGAGACTGAAGCTTTCTTT medium-sized TRBJ1-1 NA 12 TRBV3-1
CASSLAGGDTQYF TGTGCCAGCAGCTTAGCCGGGGGAGATACGCAGTATTTT medium-sized TRBJ2-3 NA 13 TRBV13
CASSVAGGVLSGPYNEQFF TGTGCCAGCAGCGTAGCCGGAGGAGTATTATCCGGCCCCTACAATGAGCAGTTCTTC medium-sized TRBJ2-1 NA 19 TRBV9
CSARAPGPVSNTEAFF TGCAGTGCTAGAGCTCCGGGGCCGGTATCGAACACTGAAGCTTTCTTT many TRBJ1-1 NA 16 TRBV20-1